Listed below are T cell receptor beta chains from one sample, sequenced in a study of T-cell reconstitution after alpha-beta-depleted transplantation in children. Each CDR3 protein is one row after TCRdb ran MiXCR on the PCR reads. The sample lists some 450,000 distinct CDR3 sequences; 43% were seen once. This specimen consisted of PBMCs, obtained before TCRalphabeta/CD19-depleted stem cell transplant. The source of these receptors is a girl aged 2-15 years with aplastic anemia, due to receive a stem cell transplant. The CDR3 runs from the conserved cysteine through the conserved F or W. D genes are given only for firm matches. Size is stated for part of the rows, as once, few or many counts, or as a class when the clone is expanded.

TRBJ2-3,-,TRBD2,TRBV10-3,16,TGTGCCATCAGTGAAACGACTAGCGGGGACAAAGATACGCAGTATTTT,CAISETTSGDKDTQYF
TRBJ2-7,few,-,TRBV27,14,TGTGCCAGCAGCTCCTTTGGGTCCCGCTACGAGCAGTACTTC,CASSSFGSRYEQYF
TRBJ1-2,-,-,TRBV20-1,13,TGCAGTGCTAGAGGAGAGCTAGGCTATGGCTACACCTTC,CSARGELGYGYTF
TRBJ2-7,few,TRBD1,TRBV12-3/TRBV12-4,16,TGTGCCAGCAGTCAACTGGGGACAGGGGGCTCCTACGAGCAGTACTTC,CASSQLGTGGSYEQYF
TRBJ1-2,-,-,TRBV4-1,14,TGCGCCAGCAGCCAAGCGTCTGGGCAGTATGGCTACACCTTC,CASSQASGQYGYTF
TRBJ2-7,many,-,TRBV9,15,TGTGCCAGCAGCGCCAGCTCTAGCGCGGCTTACGAGCAGTACTTC,CASSASSSAAYEQYF
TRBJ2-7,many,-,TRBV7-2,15,TGTGCCAGCAGCTTAGAAGTGAGGGTCTCCTACGAGCAGTACTTC,CASSLEVRVSYEQYF
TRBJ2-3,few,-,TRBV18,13,TGTGCCAGCTCACCAACGGGGCCAGATACGCAGTATTTT,CASSPTGPDTQYF
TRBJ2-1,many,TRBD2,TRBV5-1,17,TGCGCCAGCAGTTTGGGAGGGGGGCTAGCGGGAGTCAATGAGCAGTTCTTC,CASSLGGGLAGVNEQFF
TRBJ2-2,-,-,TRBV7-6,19,TGTGCCAGCAGCCTACGGGACTCCAGAGGTTGGGGCGTAACCGGGGAGCTGTTTTTT,CASSLRDSRGWGVTGELFF
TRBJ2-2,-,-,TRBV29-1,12,TGCAGCGTTGAAGGCCGGATCGGGGAGCTGTTTTTT,CSVEGRIGELFF
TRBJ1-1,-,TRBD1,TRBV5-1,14,TGCGCCAGCAGCTCGGGACAGGGAAAGACTGAAGCTTTCTTT,CASSSGQGKTEAFF
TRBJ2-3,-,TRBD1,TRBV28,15,TGTGCCACCCAGTTTACAACAGGGGGTGCAGATACGCAGTATTTT,CATQFTTGGADTQYF
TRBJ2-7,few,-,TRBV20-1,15,TGCAGTGCGCATACCGATATAGGGGGGCTCGGCGAGCAGTACTTC,CSAHTDIGGLGEQYF
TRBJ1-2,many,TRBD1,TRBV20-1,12,TGCAGTGCCCCGGGACAGGGGGACGGCTACACCTTC,CSAPGQGDGYTF
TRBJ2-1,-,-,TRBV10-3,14,TGTGCCATCCAAGGGAGAGCAAGAACCAATGAGCAGTTCTTC,CAIQGRARTNEQFF
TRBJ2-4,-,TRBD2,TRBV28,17,TGTGCCAGCAGTTTATGGGGGGGAGGGCTAGGCAAAAACATTCAGTACTTC,CASSLWGGGLGKNIQYF
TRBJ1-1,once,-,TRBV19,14,TGTGCCAGTAGTAAAGTGTTGGGGGGCACTGAAGCTTTCTTT,CASSKVLGGTEAFF
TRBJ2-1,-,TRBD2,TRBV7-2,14,TGTGCCAGCAGCTACAATAGCGGGGGTCCTGAGCAGTTCTTC,CASSYNSGGPEQFF
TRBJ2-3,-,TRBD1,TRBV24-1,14,TGTGCCACCAGTGAGACAGGGGGCACAGATACGCAGTATTTT,CATSETGGTDTQYF
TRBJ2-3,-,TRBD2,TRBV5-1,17,TGCGCCAGCAGACAGTCGAGTCGACTAGCGGGCACAGATACGCAGTATTTT,CASRQSSRLAGTDTQYF
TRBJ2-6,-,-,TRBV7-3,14,TGTGCCAGCAGCGAAAGGACTGGGGCCAACGTCCTGACTTTC,CASSERTGANVLTF
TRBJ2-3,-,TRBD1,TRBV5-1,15,TGCGCCAGCAGCCAGCCCGGACAGGGAACAGATACGCAGTATTTT,CASSQPGQGTDTQYF
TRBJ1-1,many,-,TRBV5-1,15,TGCGCCAGCAGCTTGTTGGGGGGCCTCAACACTGAAGCTTTCTTT,CASSLLGGLNTEAFF
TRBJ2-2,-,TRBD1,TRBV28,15,TGTGCCAGCAGTCGACAGGGGGCAAACACCGGGGAGCTGTTTTTT,CASSRQGANTGELFF
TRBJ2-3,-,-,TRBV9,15,TGTGCCAGCTGCCAGGACCCTTTCGGGACAGATACGCAGTATTTT,CASCQDPFGTDTQYF
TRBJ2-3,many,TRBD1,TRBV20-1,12,TGCGGGGGGACAGGGGGCTCAGATACGCAGTATTTT,CGGTGGSDTQYF
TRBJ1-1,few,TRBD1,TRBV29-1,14,TGCAGCGTTGATTACAGGGGGGGGAACACTGAAGCTTTCTTT,CSVDYRGGNTEAFF
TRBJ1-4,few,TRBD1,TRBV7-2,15,TGTGCCAGTTCCGGGACAGGGACAACTAATGAAAAACTGTTTTTT,CASSGTGTTNEKLFF
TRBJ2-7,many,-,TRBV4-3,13,TGCGCCAGCAGCCGTAGCGGTTCCTACGAGCAGTACTTC,CASSRSGSYEQYF
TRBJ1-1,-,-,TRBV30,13,TGTGCCTGGAGAGCCTCAGGGTATACTGAAGCTTTCTTT,CAWRASGYTEAFF
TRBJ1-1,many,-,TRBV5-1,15,TGCGCCAGCAGCAAGCAAGTAAAGGGGAACACTGAAGCTTTCTTT,CASSKQVKGNTEAFF
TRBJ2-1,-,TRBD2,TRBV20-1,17,TGCAGTGCTAGAGATCTGAGACTAGCTAGCTCCTACAATGAGCAGTTCTTC,CSARDLRLASSYNEQFF
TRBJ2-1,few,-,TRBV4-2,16,TGTGCCAGCAGCCAATTAGACTCCCCTTTCTACAATGAGCAGTTCTTC,CASSQLDSPFYNEQFF
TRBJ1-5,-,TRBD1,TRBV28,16,TGTGCCAGCCATTCGGCGCCTCAGGGGGCAGTGCAGCCCCAGCATTTT,CASHSAPQGAVQPQHF
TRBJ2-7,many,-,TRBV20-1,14,TGCAGTGCTAGAGGGGGTTCCCCCTCCTACGAGCAGTACTTC,CSARGGSPSYEQYF
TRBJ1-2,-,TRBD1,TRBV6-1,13,TGTGCCAGCAGTCGGGACAGCTTGGCCGGCTACACCTTC,CASSRDSLAGYTF
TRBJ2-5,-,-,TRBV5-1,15,TGCGCCAGCAGCTTGGGACAGCCTATACAAGAGACCCAGTACTTC,CASSLGQPIQETQYF
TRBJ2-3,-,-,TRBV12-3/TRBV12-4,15,TGTGCCAGCAGTTTAGGGCAGGTAGACACAGATACGCAGTATTTT,CASSLGQVDTDTQYF
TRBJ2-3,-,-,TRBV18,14,TGTGCCAGCTCACTTACAAGTCAGACAGATACGCAGTATTTT,CASSLTSQTDTQYF
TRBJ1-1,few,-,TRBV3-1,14,TGTGCCAGCAGCCCTTTCGGCGAGGTATCGGAAGCTTTCTTT,CASSPFGEVSEAFF
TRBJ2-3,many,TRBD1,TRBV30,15,TGTGCCTGTTGGGACAGGGCAAGGATCACAGATACGCAGTATTTT,CACWDRARITDTQYF
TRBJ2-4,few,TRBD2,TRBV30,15,TGTGCCTGGAGTAGCGGGAGGGGAGCCAAAAACATTCAGTACTTC,CAWSSGRGAKNIQYF
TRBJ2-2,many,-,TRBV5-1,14,TGCGCCAGCAGCGCTACAGGGAAGACCGGGGAGCTGTTTTTT,CASSATGKTGELFF
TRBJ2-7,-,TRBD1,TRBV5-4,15,TGTGCCAGCAGCGCACACCGGGACAGGGTCTACGAGCAGTACTTC,CASSAHRDRVYEQYF
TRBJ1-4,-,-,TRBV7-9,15,TGTGCCAGCAGCACAGAATTCCCAACTAATGAAAAACTGTTTTTT,CASSTEFPTNEKLFF
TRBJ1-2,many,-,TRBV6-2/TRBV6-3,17,TGTGCCAGCAGGAGGGGGACGGAGTTCAGTGCTAACTATGGCTACACCTTC,CASRRGTEFSANYGYTF
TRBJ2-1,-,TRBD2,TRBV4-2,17,TGTGCCAGCAGCCGAGGAGCCGGACTAGCGGAATACAATGTGCAGTTCTTC,CASSRGAGLAEYNVQFF
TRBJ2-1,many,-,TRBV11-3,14,TGTGCCAGCAGCTTAGAGGGAGATCACAATGAGCAGTTCTTC,CASSLEGDHNEQFF
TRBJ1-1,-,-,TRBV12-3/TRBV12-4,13,TGTGCCACGCGACAGTCTATGAACACTGAAGCTTTCTTT,CATRQSMNTEAFF
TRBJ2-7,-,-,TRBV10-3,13,TGTGCCATCAGTGGGAGGTCCAGGGACGAGCAGTACTTC,CAISGRSRDEQYF